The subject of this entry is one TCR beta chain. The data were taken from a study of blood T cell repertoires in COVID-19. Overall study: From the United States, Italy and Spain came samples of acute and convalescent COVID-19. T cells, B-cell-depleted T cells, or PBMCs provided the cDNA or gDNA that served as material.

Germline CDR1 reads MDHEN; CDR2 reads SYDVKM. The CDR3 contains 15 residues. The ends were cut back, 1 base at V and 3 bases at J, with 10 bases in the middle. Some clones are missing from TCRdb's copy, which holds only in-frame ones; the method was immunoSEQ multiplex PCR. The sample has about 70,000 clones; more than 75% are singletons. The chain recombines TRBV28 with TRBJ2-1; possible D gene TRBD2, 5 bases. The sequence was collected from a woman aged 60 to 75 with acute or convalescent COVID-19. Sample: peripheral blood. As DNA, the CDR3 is TGTGCCAGCAGTTTATTAGAGGGAGACTACAATGAGCAGTTCTTC. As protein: CASSLLEGDYNEQFF.